The 31 T cell receptor beta chains reported below all come from one sample, sequenced in a study of tumor-infiltrating lymphocytes in primary liver carcinoma. Researchers generated TCR beta cDNA from approximately 520 ng of total RNA, relying on a constant-region primer. A slightly modified ARM-PCR protocol with three nested multiplex PCR rounds produced these TCR beta libraries. Use of TRBV1-TRBV30 forward primers with a C-beta reverse primer characterized the first two PCR rounds, which lasted around 9 cycles each. One entry per CDR3 protein results from TCRdb running MiXCR on the multiplex PCR reads. The sample records about 310,000 distinct CDR3 sequences, approximately 54% being singletons. For blood RNA, unsorted whole blood served as the source, and germline DNA was extracted too. The sequenced material came from peripheral blood. All receptors come from a woman aged 25 to 45 with primary liver carcinoma and hepatitis B virus infection.

In the case of this clonotype: A much larger clone differs from this one at a single base, so this may be a read error. J is TRBJ2-3 and V is TRBV29-1, with D maybe TRBD1 (7 bases). CDR1 SQVTM and CDR2 ANQGSEA come from the germline V gene. This CDR3 has 12 amino acids. CDR3 bases: TGCAGCGTGCCCCGGGGGACAGATAGGCAGTATTTT. Its translation is CSVPRGTDRQYF.

For this clonotype: A read error may account for a junction end that differs from germline. The V call is TRBV4-2, the J call TRBJ2-5; 9 bases agree with TRBD2. The V gene's germline CDR1 is LGHNA and CDR2 YNFKEQ. The CDR3 is 16 residues long. Written as DNA, the CDR3 is TGTGCCAGCATCCAAGGGACTAGCACGGGCCCAGAGACCCAGTACTTC. Protein sequence: CASIQGTSTGPETQYF.

This sequence joins TRBV28 and TRBJ2-7; TRBD1 aligns across 7 bases. V lost 6 bases to trimming and J lost 6 bases; unmatched junction nucleotides: 11. This CDR3 is 14 amino acids long. Germline V gene sequence: CDR1 MDHEN, CDR2 SYDVKM. The CDR3 spells CASRRDRVVGEQYF. For the CDR3, the DNA is TGTGCCAGCAGGAGAGACAGGGTGGTGGGCGAGCAGTACTTC.

On this clonotype itself: A much larger clonotype is one base distant, so this may be a read error. The V and J genes are TRBV6-5 and TRBJ2-2; D may be TRBD2 (5 bases). The CDR3 runs 15 residues. Germline-derived CDR1 and CDR2 are MNHEY and SVGAGI. The CDR3 bases are TGTGCCAGCAGTTACTTCTCGTTCAGCGCCGGGGAGCTGCTTTTT. It codes for CASSYFSFSAGELLF.

In this sample, this clonotype turned up many times. This chain uses TRBV4-1 with TRBJ2-7, with 10 bases aligning to TRBD1. CDR3 size: 14 residues. V lost 3 bases and J lost 3; bases outside the gene matches: 2. Germline V gene lookup returns CDR1 MGHRA and CDR2 YSYEKL. In nucleotides, the CDR3 is TGCGCCAGCAGCCAGGGGGACAGGGGCTACGAGCAGTACTTC. The encoded protein is CASSQGDRGYEQYF.

The chain couples TRBV29-1 to TRBJ1-1; D ambiguous. The CDR3 length is 13 residues. From germline, CDR1 is SQVTM and CDR2 ANQGSEA. The V end lost 6 bases, the J end lost 7 bases, and 18 bases lay between the germline ends. CDR3 sequence: CSVILGVTYEAFF. The DNA of the CDR3 is TGCAGCGTCATACTCGGGGTAACCTATGAAGCTTTCTTT.

V and J are TRBV28 and TRBJ1-2; D gene uncertain. Germline-derived CDR1 and CDR2 are MDHEN and SYDVKM. The CDR3 totals 13 residues. The germline V and J ends were trimmed by 7 bases and 9 bases, with 18 bases remaining between them. CDR3 sequence (DNA): TGTGCCAGCAAAGACAACCAGCTCTTTAGCTACACCTTC. Protein sequence: CASKDNQLFSYTF.

Notes on this clonotype: A read error is likely, as this CDR3 ends without the conserved phenylalanine or tryptophan. The DNA is left out, because the CDR3 cannot be placed on it with certainty; the CDR3 is given as TCRdb lists it. The chain links TRBV11-1 to TRBJ2-1; the table names TRBD2, a call not compared with the DNA. With termini counted, the CDR3 has 16 amino acids. CDR1 is SGHAT, CDR2 FQDESV, per germline (reference sequence). The CDR3 is CASSLVGSGSFNEQSS.

As to this clonotype: The junction shows a germline mismatch at one end, possibly a read error. The chain employs TRBV7-8 and TRBJ2-1; D is possibly TRBD2 (5 bases). The CDR3 has 16 residues. CDR1 SGHVS and CDR2 FQNEAQ come from the germline V gene. CDR3 amino acids: CACSLAFLLSRNEQFF. The DNA for the CDR3 is TGTGCCTGCAGCTTAGCGTTCCTACTTAGCCGAAATGAGCAGTTCTTC.

This clonotype was seen only once. One base away lies a much larger clone, so this may be a sequencing read error. This chain joins TRBV6-6 and TRBJ2-3, with D possibly being TRBD2 (6 bases). CDR1 and CDR2 from the germline V gene are MNHNY and SVGAGI (reference sequence). The CDR3 loop spans 14 amino acids. The germline V and J ends were trimmed by 6 bases and 1 base, with 11 bases remaining between them. CDR3 sequence (DNA): TGTGCCAGCAGGATCGGGAGTCGCACAGATACGCAGTATTTT. Protein product: CASRIGSRTDTQYF.

In the case of this clonotype: No conserved phenylalanine or tryptophan is present at the end of the CDR3, so a read error is the likely explanation. The V call is TRBV4-2, the J call TRBJ2-5; 8 positions match TRBD1. CDR3 length: 16 amino acids. CDR1 LGHNA and CDR2 YNFKEQ come from the germline V gene. For the CDR3, the DNA is TGTGCCAGCAGACAAGCCGTTCAGGGGGCGGGGGAGACCCAGTACCTC. This sequence encodes CASRQAVQGAGETQYL.

As regards this clonotype: One junction end does not reproduce the germline sequence, and a read error may be involved. The CDR3 protein is CASSLAGGSSYIEQFF. The CDR3, as DNA: TGTGCCAGCAGCTTAGCGGGCGGGAGCTCCTACATTGAGCAGTTCTTC. The chain carries TRBV7-9 and TRBJ2-1, with 7 positions matching TRBD2. CDR1 SEHNR and CDR2 FQNEAQ come from the germline V gene (reference sequence). This CDR3 contains 16 residues.

To note about this clonotype: This may arise from a read error, as a much more abundant clone is one base away. This chain joins TRBV29-1 and TRBJ2-1; D perhaps matches TRBD2 (6 bases). V gave up 3 bases and J gave up 0 bases, with 15 bases separating them. Germline V gene data show CDR1 as SQVTM and CDR2 as ANQGSEA. The CDR3 runs 16 residues. The CDR3 loop is CSVEAGLAGSYNEQFF. The CDR3 region has the DNA TGCAGCGTTGAGGCGGGACTCGCGGGCTCCTACAATGAGCAGTTCTTC.

This clonotype was picked up many times. The chain is built from TRBV6-6 and TRBJ2-7; 14 bases match TRBD2. The CDR3 runs to 16 residues. V gave up 5 bases and J gave up 6 bases; unmatched junction bases: 9. Germline CDR1 reads MNHNY; CDR2 reads SVGAGI (reference sequence). This chain's CDR3 is CASSKSGTSGRREQYF. In DNA, the CDR3 is TGTGCCAGCAGTAAATCCGGGACTAGCGGGAGACGCGAGCAGTACTTC.

On this clonotype: A much larger clone lies one base from this, so it may be a read error. This rearrangement joins TRBV6-5 to TRBJ2-1; maybe TRBD2 (6 bases). From germline, CDR1 is MNHEY and CDR2 SVGAGI. The CDR3 covers 15 residues. Deletions cut 5 bases from V and 9 bases from J, with 20 bases between. The CDR3 sequence: CASSKGLSGAGEQFF. In DNA, the CDR3 is TGTGCCAGCAGTAAAGGACTATCGGGAGCAGGTGAGCAGTTCTTC.

The rearrangement joins TRBV7-9 to TRBJ1-1; D gene uncertain. Germline V gene sequence: CDR1 SEHNR, CDR2 FQNEAQ (reference sequence). This CDR3 is 13 amino acids long. Trimming left V 8 bases short and J 2 bases short, with 12 bases between. CDR3 in DNA: TGTGCCAGCGCTGACCGCTCAAACACTGAAGCTTTCTTT. This gives the protein CASADRSNTEAFF.

This clonotype occurred once. The germline gene is not matched at one end of the junction; a read error may be the cause. The V and J genes are TRBV12-3 or TRBV12-4 and TRBJ1-1; D is unresolved. This CDR3 has 14 amino acids. The CDR3 bases are TGTGCCAGCAGTTTCTTACAGCCTAACACTGAAACTTTCTTT. Protein product: CASSFLQPNTETFF.

This clonotype was detected a few times. This chain uses TRBV7-9 with TRBJ2-6, with D uncertain. Per germline, CDR1 SEHNR and CDR2 FQNEAQ (reference sequence). CDR3 size: 14 residues. Deletions cut 4 bases from V and 1 base from J, with 5 bases between. The DNA for the CDR3 is TGTGCCAGCAGCTCGAGGTCTGGGGCCAACGTCCTGACTTTC. This gives the protein CASSSRSGANVLTF.

Note on this clonotype: Compared with germline, one end of the junction differs, possibly owing to a read error. The rearrangement links TRBV6-6 to TRBJ2-7; TRBD2 might be the D (6 bases). Germline CDR1 MNHNY, CDR2 SVGAGI (reference sequence). CDR3 size: 15 residues. The DNA for the CDR3 is TGTGCCAGCAGTTATACACTAGCCGGCCCATACGAGCGGTACTTC. Protein product: CASSYTLAGPYERYF.

In the case of this clonotype: At one end, the junction sequence differs from germline, possibly due to a read error. The chain links TRBV7-8 to TRBJ2-3; D is possibly TRBD2 (6 bases). CDR1 and CDR2 from the germline V gene are SGHVS and FQNEAQ. This CDR3 has 16 residues. Written as DNA, the CDR3 is TGTGCCAGCAGCCCCCGACTAGGTTATTCGTCAGATACGGAGTATTTT. This translates into CASSPRLGYSSDTEYF.

As to this clonotype: At one end the junction does not follow the germline gene, possibly because of a read error. The chain employs TRBV11-2 and TRBJ2-7, with D unresolved. From germline, CDR1 is SGHAT and CDR2 FQNNGV. The CDR3 contains 14 residues. CDR3 residues: CVSSFARPVKEQYF. The CDR3 DNA sequence: TGTGTCAGCAGCTTCGCCCGGCCGGTGAAAGAGCAGTACTTC.

On this clonotype: One base away lies a much larger clone, so this may be a sequencing read error. The rearrangement uses TRBV12-3 or TRBV12-4 and TRBJ1-1, with unresolved D. This CDR3 contains 11 residues. The CDR3 is CTSRWGTEAFF. In DNA form, the CDR3 reads TGTACCAGCCGGTGGGGCACTGAAGCTTTCTTT.

Turning to this clonotype: A read error may account for a junction end that differs from germline. The chain links TRBV7-9 to TRBJ2-5, with TRBD2 matching over 12 bases. The length of the CDR3 is 16 residues. From germline, CDR1 is SEHNR and CDR2 FQNEAQ (reference sequence). Written as DNA, the CDR3 is TGTGCCAGCAGCTTATCGCTAGCGGGAGGGCAAGAGACCCAGAACTTC. It yields the protein CASSLSLAGGQETQNF.

The chain joins TRBV6-5 to TRBJ1-4; the D is unclear. CDR3 length: 14 residues. Germline V CDR1 and CDR2: MNHEY, SVGAGI. The V gene lost 6 bases and the J gene lost 7 bases, with 15 bases spanning the gap. The CDR3 DNA reads TGTGCCAGCAGCAGAAGTATAAACTCTGAAAAACTGTTTTTT. Translated: CASSRSINSEKLFF.

A note on this clonotype: A clone one base away is much larger, so this may be a read error. The DNA of the CDR3 is TGTGCCAGCAGTTACTCGTCTAGCAGGAGCAACGAGCAGTACTTC. Translated: CASSYSSSRSNEQYF. The V call is TRBV6-6, the J call TRBJ2-7; D is possibly TRBD2 (5 bases). The CDR3 spans 15 residues. Germline V CDR1 and CDR2: MNHNY, SVGAGI (reference sequence). V dropped 0 bases and J dropped 5 bases, with 14 bases sitting between them.

In the case of this clonotype: An end of the junction does not agree with germline; a read error may underlie this. This chain connects TRBV11-2 to TRBJ2-3, with D tentatively TRBD2 (5 bases). Germline CDR1 and CDR2: SGHAT and FQNNGV. The CDR3 is made up of 16 amino acids. The DNA for the CDR3 is TGTGTCAGCAGCCCCCGGCTAGCAAGTGGCACAGATAGGCAGTGTTTT. This codes for CVSSPRLASGTDRQCF.

On this clonotype: This clone may be a read error of a much larger clone one base away. V and J are TRBV12-5 and TRBJ2-4; D gene unclear. V dropped 5 bases and J dropped 5 bases, with 13 bases sitting between them. CDR1 is LGHNT, CDR2 FRNRAP, per germline. This CDR3 spans 14 amino acids. The CDR3 loop reads CASGTMGYENIQYF. The DNA of the CDR3 is TGTGCTAGTGGTACGATGGGGTACGAAAACATTCAGTACTTC.

Concerning this clonotype itself: The junction differs from germline at one of its ends, possibly a read error. This chain joins TRBV4-3 and TRBJ2-1, with 8 bases that match TRBD2. This CDR3 is 17 amino acids long. Germline V CDR1 and CDR2: LGHNA, YSLEER. CDR3 amino acids: CASSHVGSGTFSDDQFF. The CDR3, as DNA: TGCGCCAGCAGCCATGTGGGTAGCGGGACCTTTTCGGATGACCAGTTCTTC.

The genes are TRBV30 and TRBJ2-3; TRBD2 aligns across 9 bases. Germline V lookup: CDR1 GTSNPN, CDR2 SVGIG (reference sequence). The CDR3 is 16 residues long. V gave up 3 bases and J gave up 1 base; unmatched junction bases: 8. CDR3: CAWRAFRLAGTDTQYF. The CDR3 DNA reads TGTGCCTGGAGGGCGTTTCGACTAGCGGGCACAGATACGCAGTATTTT.

The chain has TRBV6-2 or TRBV6-3 and TRBJ2-7, with D perhaps TRBD2 (6 bases). Trimming pared 6 bases from V and 4 bases from J, leaving 19 bases between. The CDR3 extends over 15 amino acids. Germline CDR1 is MNHEY and CDR2 is SVGEGT. The CDR3 here is CASSSWTIGRYEQYF. Here the CDR3 DNA reads TGTGCCAGCAGCTCCTGGACTATCGGGAGATACGAGCAGTACTTC.

This clonotype occurred once. V gene TRBV7-9 combines with J gene TRBJ2-7; 7 bases match TRBD1. V lost 3 bases to trimming and J lost 0 bases; unmatched junction nucleotides: 5. Looked up from germline, CDR1 is SEHNR and CDR2 is FQNEAQ (reference sequence). This CDR3 contains 15 residues. The CDR3 region is CASSLHRDSSYEQYF. As DNA, the CDR3 is TGTGCCAGCAGCTTGCACCGGGACAGCTCCTACGAGCAGTACTTC.